This T cell receptor (beta chain) was identified in a study of human T cells and chemical hapten exposure. Study-wide findings and caveats: Compared with pre-sensitization or healthy control sets, expanded TCRs clustered more.

TCRdb ran MiXCR on the RACE reads and lists one entry per CDR3 protein. Found here are about 82,000 distinct CDR3 sequences, about 6.3% of them singletons; the top ten hold approximately 1.2%. This clonotype was counted at least ten times. Its antigen remains unidentified. Noted time point: patch test 2, 6 weeks after DPC sensitization. Regarding treatment: therapeutic diphenylcyclopropenone sensitization with weekly scalp DPC. The material sequenced was whole blood, taken in connection with sensitization to the hapten diphenylcyclopropenone (DPC). The source of this sequence is a woman aged 25 to 39 with alopecia areata. Some clones in this sample may be carry-over from other donors' samples.

CDR3 in amino acids: CSARAAARTTNEQFF. The DNA for the CDR3 is TGCAGTGCTAGAGCCGCCGCGAGGACCACCAATGAGCAGTTCTTC. V gene TRBV20-1 combines with J gene TRBJ2-1; the D is unclear. Germline V gene lookup returns CDR1 DFQATT and CDR2 SNEGSKA (reference sequence). The length of the CDR3 is 15 residues. Trimming shortened V by 1 base and J by 6 bases, and 16 bases separated the two germline ends.